This TCR beta chain comes out of a study of radiation and T cells in renal cell carcinoma. Findings of the study overall: Top tumor clonotypes rose in blood 2 weeks post-radiation, then contracted.

V gave up 7 bases and J gave up 5 bases; unmatched junction bases: 11. Germline CDR1 and CDR2: LNHDA and SQIVND (reference sequence). This CDR3 has 16 residues. Of note for this clone: Its specificity is unknown.

Time point indicated: blood 4 weeks post-SBRT, at nephrectomy. This sample's treatment: 15 Gy SBRT to primary tumor, nephrectomy 4 weeks later. Nephrectomy followed 15 Gy stereotactic body radiation by 4 weeks. Sequencing used immunoSEQ multiplex PCR; TCRdb keeps in-frame clones, though not all of them. This table holds about 34,000 clones, 65% to 85% found once. The chain employs TRBV19 and TRBJ2-2; 9 positions match TRBD2. This clonotype originated in a man aged 60 to 75 with renal cell carcinoma. The sample here was blood, taken from a patient whose treatment included radiotherapy and nephrectomy. The CDR3 loop reads CASTREGLSGTGELFF. In DNA, the CDR3 is TGTGCCAGTACGCGGGAGGGCCTCTCGGGGACCGGGGAGCTGTTTTTT.